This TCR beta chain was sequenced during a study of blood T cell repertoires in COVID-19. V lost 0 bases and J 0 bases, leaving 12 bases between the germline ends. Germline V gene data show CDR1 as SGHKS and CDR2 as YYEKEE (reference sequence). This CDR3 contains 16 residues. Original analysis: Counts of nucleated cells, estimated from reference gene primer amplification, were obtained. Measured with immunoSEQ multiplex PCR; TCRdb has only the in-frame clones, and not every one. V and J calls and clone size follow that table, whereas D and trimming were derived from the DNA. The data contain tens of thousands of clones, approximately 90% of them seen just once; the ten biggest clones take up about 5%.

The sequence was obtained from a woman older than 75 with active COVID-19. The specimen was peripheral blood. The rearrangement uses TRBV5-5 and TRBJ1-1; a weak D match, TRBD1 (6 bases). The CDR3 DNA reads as TGTGCCAGCAGCTTGGGCTACAGGGATTTGAACACTGAAGCTTTCTTT. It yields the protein CASSLGYRDLNTEAFF.